Presented here are 11 T cell receptor beta chains from one specimen sequenced in a study of beta chain features in type 1 diabetes. All of the isolated RNA was reverse transcribed, so expressed TCRB transcripts were sequenced. This table comes from immunoSEQ multiplex PCR, and its TCRdb copy is limited to in-frame clones, with some not included. The profile shows roughly 450,000 clones, roughly 10% of them singletons. The sample was naive CD4+ T cells from blood. The receptors stem from a young woman in good health.

J is TRBJ2-7 and V is TRBV11-1; maybe TRBD1 (6 bases). The CDR3 runs to 15 residues. Trimming took off 3 bases at V and 1 base at J, with 13 bases between the two ends. Germline V gene data show CDR1 as SGHAT and CDR2 as FQDESV (reference sequence). CDR3 residues: CASSLMGASSYEQYV. The CDR3 coding sequence is TGTGCCAGCAGCTTGATGGGGGCAAGTTCCTACGAGCAGTACGTC.

This rearrangement joins TRBV6-5 to TRBJ1-6, with D perhaps matching TRBD1 (6 bases). V lost 2 bases and J 7 bases, leaving 12 bases between the germline ends. The length of the CDR3 is 15 residues. Germline CDR1 and CDR2: MNHEY and SVGAGI. The CDR3 is CASSYRGRGNSPLHF. The CDR3 region has the DNA TGTGCCAGCAGTTACCGCGGGAGGGGGAATTCACCCCTCCACTTT.

In this sample, this clone turned up a few times. The V and J genes are TRBV7-2 and TRBJ2-3; D uncertain. This CDR3 comprises 14 residues. V lost 1 base and J lost 6, with 11 bases in between. Per the germline V gene, CDR1 is SGHTA and CDR2 is FQGNSA. For the CDR3, the DNA is TGTGCCAGCAGCTTAGAGGGCGTGGGGGATACGCAGTATTTT. Translating it yields CASSLEGVGDTQYF. The whole variable domain, filled in from reference TRBV7-2 and TRBJ2-3, reads GAGVSQSPSNKVTEKGKDVELRCDPISGHTALYWYRQSLGQGLEFLIYFQGNSAPDKSGLPSDRFSAERTGGSVSTLTIQRTQQEDSAVYLCASSLEGVGDTQYFGPGTRLTVL.

This clone was picked up a small number of times. The chain joins TRBV7-2 to TRBJ2-3, with 8 nucleotides matching TRBD1. J was trimmed by 5 bases and V by 5 bases; bases with no gene match: 15. The CDR3 runs 17 residues. CDR1 SGHTA and CDR2 FQGNSA come from the germline V gene. The CDR3 DNA reads as TGTGCCAGCAGCGTACCCCGCAGGGGGCGAGGAGGAGATACGCAGTATTTT. This translates into CASSVPRRGRGGDTQYF. Supplemented by reference TRBV7-2 and TRBJ2-3, the full variable domain reads GAGVSQSPSNKVTEKGKDVELRCDPISGHTALYWYRQSLGQGLEFLIYFQGNSAPDKSGLPSDRFSAERTGGSVSTLTIQRTQQEDSAVYLCASSVPRRGRGGDTQYFGPGTRLTVL.

This clone was observed a few times. The chain combines TRBV9 with TRBJ1-6, with D possibly being TRBD1 (5 bases). Per the germline V gene, CDR1 is SGDLS and CDR2 is YYNGEE. Trimming shortened V by 4 bases and J by 4 bases, and 9 bases separated the two germline ends. The CDR3 runs to 14 residues. CDR3 DNA: TGTGCCAGCAGCACTCGACAGTATAATTCACCCCTCCACTTT. Translating it yields CASSTRQYNSPLHF.

The rearrangement joins TRBV4-1 to TRBJ2-1; no clear D. Per the germline V gene, CDR1 is MGHRA and CDR2 is YSYEKL. The CDR3 runs 13 residues. Between the trimmed V and J ends, which lost 1 base and 10 bases, there was a span of 11 bases. CDR3 nucleotides: TGCGCCAGCAGCCAAGTTAACCCACCGGAGCAGTTCTTC. This sequence encodes CASSQVNPPEQFF.

The rearrangement joins TRBV20-1 to TRBJ2-7; 7 bases are shared with TRBD1. J gave up 6 bases and V 6 bases, and 5 bases lay outside the gene matches. The CDR3 is made up of 11 amino acids. Germline loops: CDR1 DFQATT, CDR2 SNEGSKA (reference sequence). Written as DNA, the CDR3 is TGCAGTGCCGTACAGGGGCGCGAGCAGTACTTC. It translates to CSAVQGREQYF.

V usage is TRBV2 and J usage is TRBJ1-5; no definite D call. The germline CDR1 and CDR2 sequences are SNHLY and FYNNEI. V was cut by 4 bases and J by 7 bases, with 8 bases left in between. The CDR3 is 12 amino acids. The CDR3 is CASSARRQPQHF. CDR3 bases: TGTGCCAGCAGTGCCCGACGGCAGCCCCAGCATTTT. The full variable domain, in which reference TRBV2 and TRBJ1-5 provide the parts outside the CDR3, is EPEVTQTPSHQVTQMGQEVILRCVPISNHLYFYWYRQILGQKVEFLVSFYNNEISEKSEIFDDQFSVERPDGSNFTLKIRSTKLEDSAMYFCASSARRQPQHFGDGTRLSIL.

This clone has only a few counts. This sequence joins TRBV7-9 and TRBJ2-7; 7 bases are shared with TRBD1. Trimming took 6 bases from V and 2 from J; bases not matched to a gene: 7. CDR3 length equals 14 residues. The V gene's germline CDR1 is SEHNR and CDR2 FQNEAQ (reference sequence). CDR3 coding DNA: TGTGCCAGCAGTTCCGCAGACAGGGCCTACGAGCAGTACTTC. Protein: CASSSADRAYEQYF.

In its sample, this clone was seen many times. Compared with germline, one end of the junction differs, possibly owing to a read error. Other DNA sequences of this sample code for an identical CDR3. The chain joins TRBV2 to TRBJ2-5, with 7 bases fitting TRBD1. The CDR3 is 13 amino acids. Germline-derived CDR1 and CDR2 are SNHLY and FYNNEI. Here the CDR3 reads CACRQGREETQYF. The CDR3, as DNA: TGTGCCTGCAGACAGGGTAGGGAGGAGACCCAGTACTTC. The variable domain in full, completed from reference TRBV2 and TRBJ2-5, reads EPEVTQTPSHQVTQMGQEVILRCVPISNHLYFYWYRQILGQKVEFLVSFYNNEISEKSEIFDDQFSVERPDGSNFTLKIRSTKLEDSAMYFCACRQGREETQYFGPGTRLLVL.

This chain joins TRBV23-1 and TRBJ2-7; TRBD1 matches 10 bases. TRBV23-1 is an open reading frame whose function is uncertain. V shed 0 bases, J shed 3 bases, and the junction held 20 bases outside the gene matches. The CDR3 is 21 residues long. Written as DNA, the CDR3 is TGCGCCAGCAGTCAATCAGAATTAGGGACAGGGGACGATTACCCTAACTACGAGCAGTACTTC. The encoded protein is CASSQSELGTGDDYPNYEQYF.